The 26 T cell receptor beta chains below all came from one sample that was sequenced in a study of blood T cell repertoires in COVID-19 (dated by TCRdb to the early 2020s). The protocol used for the library was the immunoSEQ multiplex PCR assay. Imported from immuneACCESS, the table was reduced by TCRdb to in-frame sequences with V and J called. These copies leave out some clones; in studies compared against another copy, an unresolved V gene accounts for under half, and the cause of the remainder is not known. The sample table shows over 100,000 clones, and 65% to 90% are seen once. Under 13% of the sample is held by the ten biggest clonotypes. Sequences were obtained from peripheral blood. Receptors originate from an elderly man with acute or convalescent COVID-19.

The chain recombines TRBV6-4 with TRBJ1-3, with D tentatively TRBD1 (6 bases). Germline values: CDR1 MRHNA, CDR2 SNTAGT. This CDR3 comprises 16 residues. V was cut by 8 bases and J by 0 bases, with 17 bases left in between. CDR3 bases: TGTGCCAGCTCTCAGGACAGACAGGTCTCTGGAAACACCATATATTTT. This translates into CASSQDRQVSGNTIYF.

This chain links TRBV7-2 with TRBJ1-2; 10 bases align to TRBD1. The CDR3 loop spans 15 amino acids. V trimming: 5 bases; J trimming: 4 bases; junction bases outside the gene matches: 7. Germline V lookup: CDR1 SGHTA, CDR2 FQGNSA. This CDR3 reads CASSTGQGVSYGYTF. In DNA, the CDR3 is TGTGCCAGCAGCACCGGACAGGGGGTTAGCTATGGCTACACCTTC.

The genes are TRBV5-4 and TRBJ1-2; D not resolved. The CDR3 loop spans 15 amino acids. CDR1 is SGHNT, CDR2 YYREEE, per germline (reference sequence). V lost 0 bases and J lost 3, with 12 bases in between. CDR3 sequence: CASSLDRREDYGYTF. As DNA, the CDR3 is TGTGCCAGCAGCTTGGACCGGCGCGAGGACTATGGCTACACCTTC.

The rearrangement joins TRBV28 to TRBJ1-1; unclear D gene. The CDR3 extends over 12 amino acids. V shed 6 bases and J shed 1 base, with 6 bases lying between them. Germline V CDR1 and CDR2: MDHEN, SYDVKM. CDR3 region: CASSLWNTEAFF. CDR3 DNA sequence: TGTGCCAGCAGCCTTTGGAACACTGAAGCTTTCTTT.

The rearrangement joins TRBV7-3 to TRBJ2-5; 7 nucleotides align to TRBD1. Unmatched junction bases numbered 7, after V lost 5 bases and J lost 1 base. The germline V gene has CDR1 SGHTA and CDR2 FQGTGA. The CDR3 has 15 amino acids. CDR3 in DNA: TGTGCCAGCAGCCGGGACAGCGGATTCCAAGAGACCCAGTACTTC. Translated: CASSRDSGFQETQYF. Drawing the rest from reference TRBV7-3 and TRBJ2-5, the complete variable domain is GAGVSQTPSNKVTEKGKYVELRCDPISGHTALYWYRQSLGQGPEFLIYFQGTGAADDSGLPNDRFFAVRPEGSVSTLKIQRTERGDSAVYLCASSRDSGFQETQYFGPGTRLLVL.

This clone came up once. This chain joins TRBV29-1 and TRBJ1-1, with no clear D. Trimming pared 4 bases from V and 1 base from J, leaving 10 bases between. This CDR3 region has 13 residues. The germline V gene has CDR1 SQVTM and CDR2 ANQGSEA. CDR3 sequence: CSVVILANTEAFF. In DNA, the CDR3 is TGCAGCGTTGTAATTTTAGCGAACACTGAAGCTTTCTTT. The entire variable domain, with the rest obtained from reference TRBV29-1 and TRBJ1-1, is as follows: SAVISQKPSRDICQRGTSLTIQCQVDSQVTMMFWYRQQPGQSLTLIATANQGSEATYESGFVIDKFPISRPNLTFSTLTVSNMSPEDSSIYLCSVVILANTEAFFGQGTRLTVV.

This rearrangement joins TRBV27 to TRBJ2-3; TRBD2 is a possible D gene (5 bases). V lost 10 bases and J lost 0, with 14 bases in between. The CDR3 extends over 14 amino acids. Germline V CDR1 and CDR2: MNHEY, SMNVEV (reference sequence). The CDR3 reads CAIPPGDSTDTQYF. Written as DNA, the CDR3 is TGTGCCATCCCTCCCGGGGATAGCACAGATACGCAGTATTTT.

V is TRBV5-1 and J is TRBJ1-2; no firm D call. This CDR3 contains 13 residues. Germline V lookup: CDR1 SGHRS, CDR2 YFSETQ. Trimming pared 0 bases from V and 4 bases from J, leaving 7 bases between. The CDR3, as DNA: TGCGCCAGCAGCTTGGTGGAGTCCTATGGCTACACCTTC. This encodes CASSLVESYGYTF. The entire variable domain, with the rest obtained from reference TRBV5-1 and TRBJ1-2, is as follows: KAGVTQTPRYLIKTRGQQVTLSCSPISGHRSVSWYQQTPGQGLQFLFEYFSETQRNKGNFPGRFSGRQFSNSRSEMNVSTLELGDSALYLCASSLVESYGYTFGSGTRLTVV.

The CDR3 here is CASSLTATDTQYF. CDR3 nucleotides: TGTGCCAGCAGCTTAACAGCGACAGATACGCAGTATTTT. The chain recombines TRBV7-3 with TRBJ2-3; D is ambiguous. Trimming shortened V by 0 bases and J by 3 bases, and 4 bases separated the two germline ends. The CDR3 length is 13 residues. Per germline, CDR1 SGHTA and CDR2 FQGTGA. Variable domain in full (rest from reference TRBV7-3 and TRBJ2-3): GAGVSQTPSNKVTEKGKYVELRCDPISGHTALYWYRQSLGQGPEFLIYFQGTGAADDSGLPNDRFFAVRPEGSVSTLKIQRTERGDSAVYLCASSLTATDTQYFGPGTRLTVL.

This chain joins TRBV15 and TRBJ2-2; 7 nucleotides match TRBD1. The V gene end was trimmed by 3 bases and the J gene end by 0 bases; junction bases not matched to a gene: 1. Germline CDR1 LNHNV, CDR2 YYDKDF (reference sequence). The CDR3 loop spans 15 amino acids. The CDR3 bases are TGTGCCACCAGCAGCGGGACAGCGAACACCGGGGAGCTGTTTTTT. This encodes CATSSGTANTGELFF.

The table lists this clone with a few counts. V is TRBV20-1 and J is TRBJ2-7; possible D gene TRBD1, 6 bases. Trimming took 3 bases from V and 8 from J, leaving 20 bases between them. The CDR3 is 14 residues long. Germline loops: CDR1 DFQATT, CDR2 SNEGSKA (reference sequence). CDR3 in DNA: TGCAGTGCTAGTCCCTCGGCAGGGGTTCTGCAGCAGTACTTC. Amino acids: CSASPSAGVLQQYF.

J is TRBJ2-6 and V is TRBV5-1; 14 bases are a match to TRBD2. The germline V gene encodes CDR1 SGHRS and CDR2 YFSETQ. J lost 4 bases, V lost 4 bases, and 4 bases had no gene match. The CDR3 has 17 amino acids. The CDR3 DNA reads as TGCGCCAGCAGCGCCGGACTAGCGGGAGGAGGGGCCAACGTCCTGACTTTC. It is translated as CASSAGLAGGGANVLTF. The entire variable domain, with the rest obtained from reference TRBV5-1 and TRBJ2-6, is as follows: KAGVTQTPRYLIKTRGQQVTLSCSPISGHRSVSWYQQTPGQGLQFLFEYFSETQRNKGNFPGRFSGRQFSNSRSEMNVSTLELGDSALYLCASSAGLAGGGANVLTFGAGSRLTVL.

The chain recombines TRBV28 with TRBJ1-6; D call uncertain. This CDR3 is 14 amino acids long. CDR1 and CDR2 (germline): MDHEN, SYDVKM. V lost 5 bases and J 7 bases, leaving 12 bases between the germline ends. CDR3 region: CASSTNSGNSPLHF. The CDR3 nucleotides are TGTGCCAGCAGTACTAATTCGGGGAATTCACCCCTCCACTTT.

The chain joins TRBV5-1 to TRBJ2-1; 13 bases map to TRBD2. Looked up from germline, CDR1 is SGHRS and CDR2 is YFSETQ. The CDR3 consists of 15 residues. With 4 bases clipped from V and 8 bases from J, the junction kept 6 bases outside the gene matches. The chain's CDR3 is CASSATSGRAYEQFF. In DNA form, the CDR3 reads TGCGCCAGCAGCGCTACTAGCGGGAGGGCATATGAGCAGTTCTTC. The full variable domain, rest sourced from reference TRBV5-1 and TRBJ2-1, is KAGVTQTPRYLIKTRGQQVTLSCSPISGHRSVSWYQQTPGQGLQFLFEYFSETQRNKGNFPGRFSGRQFSNSRSEMNVSTLELGDSALYLCASSATSGRAYEQFFGPGTRLTVL.

The chain uses TRBV3-1 (or the pseudogene TRBV3-2) and TRBJ1-1; D not certain. Looked up from germline, CDR1 is LGHDT and CDR2 is YNNKEL (reference sequence). The CDR3 is 14 amino acids. The V gene lost 0 bases and the J gene lost 8 bases, with 13 bases spanning the gap. CDR3 loop: CASSQDRRGSEAFF. Written as DNA, the CDR3 is TGTGCCAGCAGCCAAGATCGGCGAGGCTCCGAAGCTTTCTTT.

This clone has a single count. The chain recombines TRBV6-4 with TRBJ2-1, with D perhaps matching TRBD2 (6 bases). Trimming pared 5 bases from V and 4 bases from J, leaving 9 bases between. CDR1 is MRHNA and CDR2 is SNTAGT in the germline V gene. The CDR3 runs 13 residues. CDR3 nucleotide sequence: TGTGCCAGCAGTTCTGGACTATACAATGAGCAGTTCTTC. It codes for CASSSGLYNEQFF.

The CDR3 DNA reads as TGTGCCAGCAGCTTAGTAGCGGGAGAATCCCACAATGAGCAGTTCTTC. Translation: CASSLVAGESHNEQFF. J is TRBJ2-1 and V is TRBV7-6; TRBD2 aligns across 9 bases. From germline, CDR1 is SGHVS and CDR2 FNYEAQ. V shed 1 base and J 5 bases; nucleotides not matched to a gene: 6. This CDR3 is built from 16 residues.

This chain joins TRBV9 and TRBJ1-4; D ambiguous. The V and J ends lost 4 bases and 4 bases respectively, with 14 bases between them. CDR3 size: 15 residues. The V gene's germline CDR1 is SGDLS and CDR2 YYNGEE. This chain's CDR3 is CASSPHRGVNEKLFF. CDR3 in DNA: TGTGCCAGCAGCCCCCATCGAGGAGTTAATGAAAAACTGTTTTTT.

CDR3 DNA sequence: TGTGCCAGCAGTTCAATAGCGGGAGGCACAGATACGCAGTATTTT. Translation: CASSSIAGGTDTQYF. The chain links TRBV28 to TRBJ2-3; TRBD2 matches 9 bases. Germline CDR1 and CDR2: MDHEN and SYDVKM. The J segment lost 1 base and the V segment lost 4 bases, leaving 3 bases of the junction unmatched. This CDR3 has 15 residues.

The gene calls are TRBV2 and TRBJ2-3; 7 positions agree with TRBD1. CDR3 length: 15 amino acids. Per the germline V gene, CDR1 is SNHLY and CDR2 is FYNNEI. Unmatched junction bases numbered 4, after V lost 2 bases and J lost 2 bases. DNA of the CDR3: TGTGCCAGCAGTGAATCGGGGACAGCCACAGATACGCAGTATTTT. Translated: CASSESGTATDTQYF.

The V and J genes are TRBV29-1 and TRBJ1-1; D not resolved. The V gene lost 5 bases and the J gene lost 1 base, with 5 bases spanning the gap. The CDR3 has 11 residues. Per germline, CDR1 SQVTM and CDR2 ANQGSEA. The CDR3 DNA reads TGCAGCGTTTCCTCGAACACTGAAGCTTTCTTT. Translation gives CSVSSNTEAFF.

V usage is TRBV29-1 and J usage is TRBJ1-2, with D hard to call. The V gene's germline CDR1 is SQVTM and CDR2 ANQGSEA. This CDR3 comprises 11 residues. Trimming left V 6 bases short and J 2 bases short, with 7 bases between. The CDR3 region is CSVGGNYGYTF. The CDR3 coding sequence is TGCAGCGTAGGAGGAAACTATGGCTACACCTTC. The complete variable domain, with remaining parts taken from reference TRBV29-1 and TRBJ1-2, reads SAVISQKPSRDICQRGTSLTIQCQVDSQVTMMFWYRQQPGQSLTLIATANQGSEATYESGFVIDKFPISRPNLTFSTLTVSNMSPEDSSIYLCSVGGNYGYTFGSGTRLTVV.

This chain joins TRBV5-1 and TRBJ2-7, with 7 positions matching TRBD1. Germline V gives CDR1 SGHRS, CDR2 YFSETQ. The CDR3 runs 14 residues. V shed 3 bases, J shed 2 bases, and the junction held 5 bases outside the gene matches. The CDR3: CASSSIGQAYEQYF. The CDR3 DNA is TGCGCCAGCAGCTCTATAGGACAGGCCTACGAGCAGTACTTC. The variable domain in full, with the rest retrieved from reference TRBV5-1 and TRBJ2-7, is KAGVTQTPRYLIKTRGQQVTLSCSPISGHRSVSWYQQTPGQGLQFLFEYFSETQRNKGNFPGRFSGRQFSNSRSEMNVSTLELGDSALYLCASSSIGQAYEQYFGPGTRLTVT.

V usage is TRBV29-1 and J usage is TRBJ1-6; 7 bases are a match to TRBD1. Germline CDR1 SQVTM, CDR2 ANQGSEA. CDR3 length equals 14 residues. Unmatched junction bases numbered 3, after V lost 5 bases and J lost 2 bases. CDR3 region: CSVRDSPYNSPLHF. As DNA, the CDR3 is TGCAGCGTTCGGGACAGCCCCTATAATTCACCCCTCCACTTT.

This sequence joins TRBV4-1 and TRBJ2-6, with D maybe TRBD1 (6 bases). Germline CDR1 is MGHRA and CDR2 is YSYEKL. The CDR3 covers 16 residues. The V gene lost 2 bases and the J gene lost 1 base, with 9 bases spanning the gap. CDR3 amino acids: CASSQNTGSGANVLTF. As DNA, the CDR3 is TGCGCCAGCAGCCAAAATACAGGGTCTGGGGCCAACGTCCTGACTTTC.

As for this clone: Within the sample, other DNA sequences also encode this same CDR3. The V call is TRBV7-3, the J call TRBJ2-2, with D tentatively TRBD2 (5 bases). V shed 2 bases and J shed 0 bases, with 7 bases lying between them. CDR1 SGHTA and CDR2 FQGTGA come from the germline V gene. This CDR3 has 15 residues. The CDR3 nucleotides read TGTGCCAGCAGCTTATCCGGGGCGAACACCGGGGAGCTGTTTTTT. It specifies CASSLSGANTGELFF.